This T cell receptor beta chain was recovered during a study of brain metastases from non-small cell lung cancer. The V gene end was trimmed by 2 bases and the J gene end by 3 bases; junction bases not matched to a gene: 0. The CDR3 has 13 amino acids. Germline V gives CDR1 SGHTS, CDR2 YDEGEE. Sequencing used immunoSEQ multiplex PCR; TCRdb keeps in-frame clones, though not all of them. The table has about 890 clones, about 86% seen once. The receptor's source is a donor at least 40 years old with non-small cell lung cancer. The sample taken for sequencing was tumor-adjacent normal tissue. V is TRBV5-8 and J is TRBJ2-3; TRBD1 aligns across 7 bases. CDR3 in DNA: TGTGCCAGCAGCTTACAGGGGACAGATACGCAGTATTTT. Protein product: CASSLQGTDTQYF.